A single sample gave rise to the 23 T cell receptor beta chains below, sequenced in a study of T cell repertoires in ileal Crohn's disease (dated by TCRdb to the late 2010s). The receptor library was made with the immunoSEQ multiplex PCR assay. Drawn from immuneACCESS, this table holds only the in-frame rearrangements with V and J called that TCRdb kept. Clones are partly lost; checked studies trace under half to an unresolved V gene and leave the rest unexplained. A total of about 15,000 clones appear in this sample, 72% of them only once. Roughly 5% of the sample goes to the ten largest clones. The sequencing sample was made of ileal tissue. These receptors originate from an adult with Crohn's disease.

This clone has only a few counts. The chain couples TRBV10-1 to TRBJ1-6, with no clear D. CDR1 and CDR2 from the germline V gene are WNHNN and SYGVQD (reference sequence). The CDR3 has 15 amino acids. Deletions cut 6 bases from V and 3 bases from J, with 12 bases between. As DNA, the CDR3 is TGCGCCAGCAGGTTGCGGACTGGCTATAATTCACCCCTCCACTTT. Translation: CASRLRTGYNSPLHF.

This clone was counted only a few times. The chain combines TRBV11-3 with TRBJ1-2, with D maybe TRBD1 (6 bases). This CDR3 has 14 amino acids. Trimming took off 5 bases at V and 7 bases at J, with 17 bases between the two ends. From germline, CDR1 is SGHNT and CDR2 YENEEA. For the CDR3, the DNA is TGTGCCAGCAGCCCAACAGGGTCGGCGGTTGGCTACACCTTC. Translation: CASSPTGSAVGYTF.

The rearrangement joins TRBV28 to TRBJ1-1; D ambiguous. The CDR3 runs 14 residues. Germline-derived CDR1 and CDR2 are MDHEN and SYDVKM. V shed 2 bases and J shed 4 bases, with 11 bases lying between them. CDR3 residues: CASSLITFSTEAFF. CDR3 sequence (DNA): TGTGCCAGCAGTTTAATCACGTTTAGCACTGAAGCTTTCTTT. Full variable domain (remainder filled in from reference TRBV28 and TRBJ1-1): DVKVTQSSRYLVKRTGEKVFLECVQDMDHENMFWYRQDPGLGLRLIYFSYDVKMKEKGDIPEGYSVSREKKERFSLILESASTNQTSMYLCASSLITFSTEAFFGQGTRLTVV.

V gene TRBV1 combines with J gene TRBJ1-2. TRBV1 is reported as a pseudogene. The CDR3 sequence is 17 residues long. CDR3 residues: CTSSQDFDIEKNYGYTF. CDR3 bases: TGCACCAGCAGCCAAGATTTTGATATTGAGAAGAACTATGGCTACACCTTC.

This clone has only a few counts. The chain has TRBV6-6 and TRBJ1-1, with TRBD1 as a possible D gene (5 bases). This CDR3 region has 13 residues. The germline V gene encodes CDR1 MNHNY and CDR2 SVGAGI (reference sequence). The V end was cut by 6 bases, the J end by 1 base, with 9 bases between. CDR3 region: CASSIGQNTEAFF. The DNA of the CDR3 is TGTGCCAGCAGCATCGGACAGAACACTGAAGCTTTCTTT.

This clone was recorded only once. The chain recombines TRBV19 with TRBJ2-5; TRBD2 aligns across 7 bases. The CDR3 has 15 residues. Germline V gene lookup returns CDR1 LNHDA and CDR2 SQIVND (reference sequence). V lost 3 bases and J lost 0; bases outside the gene matches: 4. This CDR3 is CASSMGTTYQETQYF. In DNA form, the CDR3 reads TGTGCCAGTAGTATGGGGACTACCTACCAAGAGACCCAGTACTTC.

This rearrangement joins TRBV28 to TRBJ1-5; D gene unclear. Germline V CDR1 and CDR2: MDHEN, SYDVKM. The CDR3 length is 12 residues. V lost 2 bases and J lost 5, with 4 bases in between. In DNA, the CDR3 is TGTGCCAGCAGTTTAAGCGATCAGCCCCAGCATTTT. Encoded protein: CASSLSDQPQHF.

J is TRBJ2-1 and V is TRBV27; a weak D match, TRBD1 (5 bases). Germline V lookup: CDR1 MNHEY, CDR2 SMNVEV (reference sequence). The ends were cut back, 3 bases at V and 11 bases at J, with 11 bases in the middle. The CDR3 contains 12 residues. This CDR3 reads CASSFSGAQQFF. In DNA, the CDR3 is TGTGCCAGCAGTTTTTCTGGGGCTCAGCAGTTCTTC.

The CDR3 DNA reads as TGCGCCAGCAGCAGAGAACAGGGGTGGACTGAAGCTTTCTTT. Its protein is CASSREQGWTEAFF. The chain has TRBV5-1 and TRBJ1-1, with 7 bases aligning to TRBD1. The junction had 8 bases not matched to a gene; V was cut back by 4 bases and J by 5 bases. The CDR3 extends over 14 amino acids. Germline V gene sequence: CDR1 SGHRS, CDR2 YFSETQ. Complete variable domain (other parts from reference TRBV5-1 and TRBJ1-1): KAGVTQTPRYLIKTRGQQVTLSCSPISGHRSVSWYQQTPGQGLQFLFEYFSETQRNKGNFPGRFSGRQFSNSRSEMNVSTLELGDSALYLCASSREQGWTEAFFGQGTRLTVV.

The chain links TRBV18 to TRBJ2-7; TRBD1 agrees at 7 bases. Germline V gene sequence: CDR1 KGHSH, CDR2 LQKENI. This CDR3 contains 14 residues. Unmatched junction bases numbered 3, after V lost 2 bases and J lost 2 bases. This CDR3 is CASSPETGTYEQYF. CDR3 nucleotide sequence: TGTGCCAGCTCACCAGAGACAGGGACCTACGAGCAGTACTTC.

The chain carries TRBV5-1 and TRBJ1-1; D remains ambiguous. Germline values: CDR1 SGHRS, CDR2 YFSETQ. CDR3 length: 14 residues. Trimming cost V 4 bases and J 1 base, with 11 bases left between them. As DNA, the CDR3 is TGCGCCAGCAGCATTCAGGCGACGAACACTGAAGCTTTCTTT. Protein: CASSIQATNTEAFF.

V gene TRBV5-1 combines with J gene TRBJ2-7; TRBD2 might be the D (6 bases). The V gene lost 0 bases and the J gene lost 5 bases, with 9 bases spanning the gap. Germline CDR1 is SGHRS and CDR2 is YFSETQ. CDR3 length equals 13 residues. CDR3 sequence reads: CASSLGRENEQYF. The CDR3 DNA is TGCGCCAGCAGCTTGGGTCGGGAGAACGAGCAGTACTTC.

The genes are TRBV19 and TRBJ1-4; unclear D gene. Germline lookup yields CDR1 LNHDA and CDR2 SQIVND (reference sequence). This CDR3 comprises 12 residues. V was shortened by 6 bases and J by 7 bases, with 9 bases between the two germline ends. The CDR3 sequence: CASRRVGEKLFF. The CDR3 nucleotides are TGTGCCAGTAGGAGGGTTGGTGAAAAACTGTTTTTT.

This clone was seen only a few times. V usage is TRBV23-1 and J usage is TRBJ1-1; tentatively, D is TRBD1 (5 bases). Being an ORF, TRBV23-1 has a function that is uncertain. Deletions cut 6 bases from V and 4 bases from J, with 15 bases between. The CDR3 contains 14 residues. The CDR3 loop is CASSGGFHGTEAFF. Here the CDR3 DNA reads TGCGCCAGCAGCGGGGGGTTCCACGGCACTGAAGCTTTCTTT.

The rearrangement uses TRBV18 and TRBJ1-3, with unresolved D. Germline V gene sequence: CDR1 KGHSH, CDR2 LQKENI. This CDR3 spans 17 amino acids. V lost 1 base and J lost 0, with 13 bases in between. The CDR3 protein is CASSPLAGGTSGNTIYF. Written as DNA, the CDR3 is TGTGCCAGCTCACCACTTGCGGGAGGAACCTCTGGAAACACCATATATTTT.

The V call is TRBV11-3, the J call TRBJ2-7, with 9 bases lining up with TRBD1. The ends lost 3 bases at V and 6 bases at J; junction bases unmatched: 6. Germline V gene data show CDR1 as SGHNT and CDR2 as YENEEA. The CDR3 runs 14 residues. CDR3 nucleotides: TGTGCCAGCAGCTTGGGACAGGGTTGGGGCGAGCAGTACTTC. Translation gives CASSLGQGWGEQYF.

This rearrangement joins TRBV6-1 to TRBJ2-2, with 10 positions matching TRBD1. Germline V gene lookup returns CDR1 MNHNS and CDR2 SASEGT. V gave up 7 bases and J gave up 3 bases; unmatched junction bases: 5. CDR3 length equals 15 residues. The chain's CDR3 is CASISGTGDTGELFF. The CDR3 nucleotides are TGTGCCAGCATTTCCGGGACAGGGGACACCGGGGAGCTGTTTTTT.

CDR3 amino acids: CAWSVSDSLNQPQHF. DNA of the CDR3: TGTGCCTGGAGTGTTTCCGACAGTCTAAATCAGCCCCAGCATTTT. The chain uses TRBV30 and TRBJ1-5, with D possibly matching TRBD1 (5 bases). Germline V gene sequence: CDR1 GTSNPN, CDR2 SVGIG (reference sequence). The CDR3 extends over 15 amino acids. Trimming removed 0 bases at V and 4 bases at J, with 13 bases between.

The gene calls are TRBV7-7 and TRBJ1-5; perhaps TRBD1 as D (6 bases). This CDR3 is 18 amino acids long. Trimming removed 3 bases from V and 0 bases from J, with 18 bases in between. CDR1 and CDR2 from the germline V gene are SSHAT and FNYEAQ (reference sequence). CDR3 sequence: CASSFNGRRGHSNQPQHF. CDR3 DNA: TGTGCCAGCAGCTTCAATGGGCGCAGGGGCCATAGCAATCAGCCCCAGCATTTT.

V usage is TRBV25-1 and J usage is TRBJ1-2; TRBD1 matches 9 bases. The CDR3 runs 14 residues. V shed 6 bases and J 8 bases; nucleotides not matched to a gene: 10. Germline V gene data show CDR1 as MGHDK and CDR2 as SYGVNS. The CDR3 DNA reads TGTGCCAGCAGCCCGGGGACAGGGCCCGGCGGCTACACCTTC. As protein: CASSPGTGPGGYTF.

The chain recombines TRBV2 with TRBJ2-3; D possibly corresponds to TRBD1 (5 bases). Trimming left V 7 bases short and J 0 bases short, with 11 bases between. CDR1 SNHLY and CDR2 FYNNEI come from the germline V gene. This CDR3 spans 14 amino acids. CDR3 in amino acids: CASTDISSTDTQYF. In DNA, the CDR3 is TGTGCCAGCACGGACATTTCTAGCACAGATACGCAGTATTTT.

The chain combines TRBV7-2 with TRBJ2-7; D gene ambiguous. In germline, CDR1 is SGHTA, CDR2 FQGNSA. V was cut by 0 bases and J by 1 base, with 7 bases left in between. This CDR3 contains 14 residues. CDR3 sequence reads: CASSLAGSSYEQYF. CDR3 sequence (DNA): TGTGCCAGCAGCTTAGCTGGCAGTTCCTACGAGCAGTACTTC.

The chain uses TRBV10-3 and TRBJ2-5, with 8 bases lining up with TRBD1. CDR1 is ENHRY and CDR2 is SYGVKD in the germline V gene. The CDR3 is made up of 14 amino acids. Trimming cost V 5 bases and J 3 bases; bases outside gene matches: 5. This CDR3 reads CAISPGQAEETQYF. The CDR3 nucleotides read TGTGCCATCAGTCCGGGACAGGCCGAAGAGACCCAGTACTTC.